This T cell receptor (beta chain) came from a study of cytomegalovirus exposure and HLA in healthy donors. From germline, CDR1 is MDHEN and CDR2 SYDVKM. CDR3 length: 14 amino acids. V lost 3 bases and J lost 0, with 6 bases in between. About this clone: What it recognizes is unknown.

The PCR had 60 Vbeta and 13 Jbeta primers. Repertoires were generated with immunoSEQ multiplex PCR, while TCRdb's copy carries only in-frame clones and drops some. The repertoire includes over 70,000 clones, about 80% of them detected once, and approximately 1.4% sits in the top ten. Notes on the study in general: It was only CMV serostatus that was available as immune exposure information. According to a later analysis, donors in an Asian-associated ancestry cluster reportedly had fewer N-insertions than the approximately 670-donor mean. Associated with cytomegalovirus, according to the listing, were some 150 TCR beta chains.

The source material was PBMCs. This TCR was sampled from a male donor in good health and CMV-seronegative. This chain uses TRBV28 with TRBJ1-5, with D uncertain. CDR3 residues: CASSLADSNQPQHF. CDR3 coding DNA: TGTGCCAGCAGTTTGGCGGATAGCAATCAGCCCCAGCATTTT.